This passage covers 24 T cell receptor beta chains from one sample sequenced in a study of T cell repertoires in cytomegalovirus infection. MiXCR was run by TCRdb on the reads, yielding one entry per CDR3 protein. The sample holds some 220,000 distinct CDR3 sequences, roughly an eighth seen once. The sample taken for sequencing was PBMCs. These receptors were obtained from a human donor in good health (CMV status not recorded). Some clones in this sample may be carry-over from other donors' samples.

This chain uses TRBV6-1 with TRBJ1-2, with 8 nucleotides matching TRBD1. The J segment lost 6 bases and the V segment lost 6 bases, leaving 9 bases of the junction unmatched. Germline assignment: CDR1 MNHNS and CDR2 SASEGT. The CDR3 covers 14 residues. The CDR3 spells CASSHRQGRDGYTF. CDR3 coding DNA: TGTGCCAGCAGCCACAGACAGGGGCGGGATGGCTACACCTTC.

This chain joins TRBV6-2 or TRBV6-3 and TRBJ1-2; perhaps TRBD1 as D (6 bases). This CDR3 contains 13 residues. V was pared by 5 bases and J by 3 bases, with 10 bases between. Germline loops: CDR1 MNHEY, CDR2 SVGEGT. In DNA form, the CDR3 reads TGTGCCAGCAGTAAGGACAGCTACTATGGCTACACCTTC. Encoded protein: CASSKDSYYGYTF.

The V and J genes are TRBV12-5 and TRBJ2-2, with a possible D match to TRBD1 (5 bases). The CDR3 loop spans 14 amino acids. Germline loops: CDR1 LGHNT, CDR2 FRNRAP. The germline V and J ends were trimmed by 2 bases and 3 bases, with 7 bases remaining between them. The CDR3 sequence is CASGLSTDTGELFF. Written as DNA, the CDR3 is TGTGCTAGTGGTTTGTCGACAGACACCGGGGAGCTGTTTTTT. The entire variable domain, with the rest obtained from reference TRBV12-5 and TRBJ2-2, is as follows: DARVTQTPRHKVTEMGQEVTMRCQPILGHNTVFWYRQTMMQGLELLAYFRNRAPLDDSGMPKDRFSAEMPDATLATLKIQPSEPRDSAVYFCASGLSTDTGELFFGEGSRLTVL.

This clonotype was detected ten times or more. The CDR3 reads CASSPRTDEHGYTF. DNA for the CDR3: TGTGCCAGCAGCCCCCGGACTGACGAGCATGGCTACACCTTC. The chain combines TRBV7-2 with TRBJ1-2; no clear D gene. Germline CDR1 is SGHTA and CDR2 is FQGNSA. This CDR3 region has 14 residues. The V and J ends lost 5 bases and 6 bases respectively, with 16 bases between them.

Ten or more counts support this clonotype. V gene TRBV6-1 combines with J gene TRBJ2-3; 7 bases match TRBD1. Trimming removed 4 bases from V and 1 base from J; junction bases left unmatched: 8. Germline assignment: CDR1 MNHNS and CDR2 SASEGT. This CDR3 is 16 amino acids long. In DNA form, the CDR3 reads TGTGCCAGCAGTGCCCCGACAGGGTTTGGCACAGATACGCAGTATTTT. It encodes CASSAPTGFGTDTQYF.

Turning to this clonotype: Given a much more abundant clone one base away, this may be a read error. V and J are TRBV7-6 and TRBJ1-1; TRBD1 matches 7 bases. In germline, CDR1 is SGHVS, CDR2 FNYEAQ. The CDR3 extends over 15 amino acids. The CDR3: CASSPRGQLNTEDFF. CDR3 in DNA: TGTGCCAGCAGCCCTAGGGGACAGCTGAACACTGAAGATTTCTTT.

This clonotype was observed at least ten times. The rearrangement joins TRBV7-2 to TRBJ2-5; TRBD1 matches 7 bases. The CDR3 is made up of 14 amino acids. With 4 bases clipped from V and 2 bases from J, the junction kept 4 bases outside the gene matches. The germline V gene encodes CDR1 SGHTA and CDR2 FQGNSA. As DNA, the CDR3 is TGTGCCAGCAGCTGGTTGGGACAGCAAGAGACCCAGTACTTC. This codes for CASSWLGQQETQYF.

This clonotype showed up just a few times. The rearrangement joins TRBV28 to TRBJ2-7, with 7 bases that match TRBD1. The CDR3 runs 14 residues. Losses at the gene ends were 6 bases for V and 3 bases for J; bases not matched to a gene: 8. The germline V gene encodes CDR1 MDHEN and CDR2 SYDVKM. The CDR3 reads CASRDSSGGYEQYF. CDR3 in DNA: TGTGCCAGCAGAGACAGTTCAGGGGGCTACGAGCAGTACTTC.

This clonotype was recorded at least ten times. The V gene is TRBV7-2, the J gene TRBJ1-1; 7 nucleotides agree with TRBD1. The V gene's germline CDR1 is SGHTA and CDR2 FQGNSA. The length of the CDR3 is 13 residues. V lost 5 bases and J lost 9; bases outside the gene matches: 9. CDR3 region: CASSPGQARKAFF. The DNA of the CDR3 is TGTGCCAGCAGCCCCGGACAGGCTCGTAAAGCTTTCTTT.

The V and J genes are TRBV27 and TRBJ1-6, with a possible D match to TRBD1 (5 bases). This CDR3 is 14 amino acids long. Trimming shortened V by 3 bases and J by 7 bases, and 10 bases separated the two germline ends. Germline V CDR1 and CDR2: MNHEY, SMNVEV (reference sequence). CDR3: CASSLGRRNSPLHF. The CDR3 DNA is TGTGCCAGCAGTTTGGGACGGAGAAATTCACCCCTCCACTTT.

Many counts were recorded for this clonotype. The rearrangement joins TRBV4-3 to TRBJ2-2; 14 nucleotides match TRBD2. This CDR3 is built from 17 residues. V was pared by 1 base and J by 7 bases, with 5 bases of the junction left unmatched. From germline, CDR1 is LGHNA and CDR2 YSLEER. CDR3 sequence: CASSQVGLAGDSGELFF. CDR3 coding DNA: TGCGCCAGCAGCCAAGTGGGACTAGCGGGGGACAGCGGGGAGCTGTTTTTT.

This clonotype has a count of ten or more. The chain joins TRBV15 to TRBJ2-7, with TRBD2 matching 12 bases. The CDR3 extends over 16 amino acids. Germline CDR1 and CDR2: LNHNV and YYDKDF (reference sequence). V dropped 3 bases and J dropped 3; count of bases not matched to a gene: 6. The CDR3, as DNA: TGTGCCACCAGCAGCGGAACTAGCGGGGGGTACTACGAGCAGTACTTC. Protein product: CATSSGTSGGYYEQYF.

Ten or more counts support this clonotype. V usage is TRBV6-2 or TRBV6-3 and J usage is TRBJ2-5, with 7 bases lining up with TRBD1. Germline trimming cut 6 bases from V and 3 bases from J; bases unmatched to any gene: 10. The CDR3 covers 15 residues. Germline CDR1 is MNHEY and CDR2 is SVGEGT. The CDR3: CASSLVPGQKETQYF. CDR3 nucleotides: TGTGCCAGCAGCCTCGTTCCGGGACAGAAAGAGACCCAGTACTTC.

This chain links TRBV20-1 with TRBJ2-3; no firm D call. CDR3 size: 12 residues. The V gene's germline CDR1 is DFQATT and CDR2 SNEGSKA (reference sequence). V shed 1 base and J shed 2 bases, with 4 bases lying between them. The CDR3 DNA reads TGCAGTGCTAGAGTAAACACAGATACGCAGTATTTT. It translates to CSARVNTDTQYF.

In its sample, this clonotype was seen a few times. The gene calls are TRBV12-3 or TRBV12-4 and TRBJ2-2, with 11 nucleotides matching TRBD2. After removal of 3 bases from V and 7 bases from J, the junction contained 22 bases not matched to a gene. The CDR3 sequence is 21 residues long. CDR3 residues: CASSFNHIIPGLAGSGGELFF. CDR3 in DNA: TGTGCCAGCAGTTTTAATCACATCATTCCTGGACTAGCGGGTTCGGGCGGGGAGCTGTTTTTT.

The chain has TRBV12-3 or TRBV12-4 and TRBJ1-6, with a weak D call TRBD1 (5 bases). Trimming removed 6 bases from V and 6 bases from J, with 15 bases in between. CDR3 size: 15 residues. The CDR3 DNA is TGTGCCAGCAGCCTTGAGGGGCAACTTAATTCACCCCTCCACTTT. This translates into CASSLEGQLNSPLHF.

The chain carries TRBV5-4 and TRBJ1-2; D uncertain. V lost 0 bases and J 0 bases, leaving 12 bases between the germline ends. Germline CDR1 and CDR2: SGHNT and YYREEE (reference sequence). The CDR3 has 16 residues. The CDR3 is CASSLDPDSANYGYTF. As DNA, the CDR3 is TGTGCCAGCAGCTTGGACCCGGACTCAGCTAACTATGGCTACACCTTC.

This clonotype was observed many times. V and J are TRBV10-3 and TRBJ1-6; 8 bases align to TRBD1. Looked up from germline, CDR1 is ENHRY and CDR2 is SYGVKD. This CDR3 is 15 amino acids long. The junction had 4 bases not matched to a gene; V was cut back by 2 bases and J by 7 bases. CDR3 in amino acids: CAISEQGAQNSPLHF. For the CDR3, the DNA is TGTGCCATCAGTGAGCAGGGGGCCCAAAATTCACCCCTCCACTTT.

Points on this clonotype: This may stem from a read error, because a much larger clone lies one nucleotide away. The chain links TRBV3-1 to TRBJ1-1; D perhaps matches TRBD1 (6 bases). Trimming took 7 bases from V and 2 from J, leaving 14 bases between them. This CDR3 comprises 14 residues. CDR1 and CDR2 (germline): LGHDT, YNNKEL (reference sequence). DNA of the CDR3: TGTGCCAGCAACCAGGGGAGATCCAACACTGAAGCTTTCTTT. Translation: CASNQGRSNTEAFF.

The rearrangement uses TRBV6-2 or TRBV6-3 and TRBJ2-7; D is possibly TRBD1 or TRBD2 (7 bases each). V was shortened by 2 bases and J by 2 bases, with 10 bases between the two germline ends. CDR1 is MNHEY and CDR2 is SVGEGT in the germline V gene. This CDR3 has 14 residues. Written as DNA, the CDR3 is TGTGCCAGCAGTTACAGCGGGACAGCCTACGAGCAGTACTTC. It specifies CASSYSGTAYEQYF.

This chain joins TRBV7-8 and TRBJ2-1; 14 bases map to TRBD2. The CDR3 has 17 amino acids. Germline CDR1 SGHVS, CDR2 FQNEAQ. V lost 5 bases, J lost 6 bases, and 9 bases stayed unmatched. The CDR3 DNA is TGTGCCAGCAGCCCGCGACTAGCGGGAGGGCCTGGCAATGAGCAGTTCTTC. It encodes CASSPRLAGGPGNEQFF.

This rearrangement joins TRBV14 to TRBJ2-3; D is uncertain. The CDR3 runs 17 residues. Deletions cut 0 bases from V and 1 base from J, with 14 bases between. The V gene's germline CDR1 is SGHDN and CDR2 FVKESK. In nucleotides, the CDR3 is TGTGCCAGCAGCCAAGATTGGACCCGATCGGGCACAGATACGCAGTATTTT. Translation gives CASSQDWTRSGTDTQYF. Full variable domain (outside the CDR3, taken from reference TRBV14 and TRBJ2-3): EAGVTQFPSHSVIEKGQTVTLRCDPISGHDNLYWYRRVMGKEIKFLLHFVKESKQDESGMPNNRFLAERTGGTYSTLKVQPAELEDSGVYFCASSQDWTRSGTDTQYFGPGTRLTVL.

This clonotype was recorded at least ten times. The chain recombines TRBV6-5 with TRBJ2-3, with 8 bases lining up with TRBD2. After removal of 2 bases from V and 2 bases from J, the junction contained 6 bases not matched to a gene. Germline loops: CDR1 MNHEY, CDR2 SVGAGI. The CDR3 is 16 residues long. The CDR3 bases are TGTGCCAGCAGTTACGGGACTAGAGGGATCACAGATACGCAGTATTTT. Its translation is CASSYGTRGITDTQYF.

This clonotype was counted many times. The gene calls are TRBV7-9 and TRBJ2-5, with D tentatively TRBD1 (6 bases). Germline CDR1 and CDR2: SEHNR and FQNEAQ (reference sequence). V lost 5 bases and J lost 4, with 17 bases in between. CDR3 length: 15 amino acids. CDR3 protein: CASSTYQDSTETQYF. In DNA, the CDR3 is TGTGCCAGCAGCACCTACCAGGACAGTACAGAGACCCAGTACTTC.